Listed below are T cell receptor beta chains from one sample, sequenced in a study of blood T cell repertoires in COVID-19. Sequenced by immunoSEQ multiplex PCR; TCRdb stores in-frame clones only, minus some. The sample includes 300,000 to 450,000 clones, about 90% seen only once; the top ten take about 9.4%. Input material: peripheral blood. These receptors came from a young woman with COVID-19, enrolled during active disease. CDR3s include the opening cysteine and the closing phenylalanine or tryptophan. D genes are given only for firm matches. Clone size, where shown, is once, few, many, or a class for clones that have expanded.

j_call | d_call | v_call | clone_size | cdr3_nt | cdr3_aa
TRBJ2-1 | TRBD2 | TRBV7-9 | NA | TGTGCCAGCAGCACTAGCGGGAGCACCCCCTCGTTGTTCTTC | CASSTSGSTPSLFF
TRBJ2-2 | NA | TRBV24-1 | once | TGTGCCACCAGTGATCCACCAGGGCAGGGGGGTGCCGGGGAGCTGTTTTTT | CATSDPPGQGGAGELFF
TRBJ2-7 | TRBD1 | TRBV15 | NA | TGTGCCACCAGCAGGGTAGGCAGGGGGCTGGACGAGCAGTACTTC | CATSRVGRGLDEQYF
TRBJ2-2 | NA | TRBV5-4 | once | TGTGCCAGCAGCATCCAAGGACTAATGAACACCGGGGAGCTGTTTTTT | CASSIQGLMNTGELFF
TRBJ2-7 | NA | TRBV18 | NA | TGTGCCAGCTCACCTCGGACAGGGAGGGCGGACGAGCAGTACTTC | CASSPRTGRADEQYF
TRBJ1-1 | NA | TRBV5-6 | once | TGTGCCAGCAGCTTGACAGGGATCATGAACACTGAAGCTTTCTTT | CASSLTGIMNTEAFF
TRBJ1-5 | NA | TRBV10-2 | NA | TGCGCCAGCAGTGATAGGGCAGGGCAACAGCCCCAGCATTTT | CASSDRAGQQPQHF
TRBJ2-1 | NA | TRBV6-5 | NA | TGTGCCAGCAGGCGTTCCCGATTCTACAATGAGCAGTTCTTC | CASRRSRFYNEQFF
TRBJ1-2 | TRBD1 | TRBV28 | NA | TGTGCCACCCAAACGACAGGGCGCTATGGCTACACCTTC | CATQTTGRYGYTF
TRBJ2-5 | NA | TRBV29-1 | NA | TGCAGCGTTGAGCGGGAGACCCAGTACTTC | CSVERETQYF
TRBJ1-5 | NA | TRBV4-1 | once | TGCGCCAGCAGCCAGGCCGACAGTTATCAGCCCCAGCATTTT | CASSQADSYQPQHF
TRBJ1-5 | NA | TRBV19 | few | TGTGCCAGTAGTATAATGGCGGCATATAGCAATCAGCCCCAGCATTTT | CASSIMAAYSNQPQHF
TRBJ1-1 | TRBD1 | TRBV28 | NA | TGTGCCAGCAGTCCCCGGGACAGGGGTCCTCGAGGTACTGAAGCTTTCTTT | CASSPRDRGPRGTEAFF
TRBJ2-7 | NA | TRBV6-5 | once | TGTGCCAGCAGCCCCACGGGAGCAGGGCCCTACGAGCAGTACTTC | CASSPTGAGPYEQYF
TRBJ2-7 | TRBD2 | TRBV24-1 | NA | TGTGCCACCAGCGCCCGCCACGCGGGAGGCTACGAGCAGTACTTC | CATSARHAGGYEQYF
TRBJ2-7 | TRBD2 | TRBV5-8 | NA | TGTGCCAGCAGCTTGGGGCTAGCGGGAGTCAATGAGCAGTACTTC | CASSLGLAGVNEQYF
TRBJ2-1 | NA | TRBV27 | NA | TGTGCCAGCAGTCTTGGGCCGACAGCAGAGCAGTTCTTC | CASSLGPTAEQFF
TRBJ1-5 | NA | TRBV19 | once | TGTGCCAGTAGTTCAGACGCAAGGAGGAGGATCCATCAGCCCCAGCATTTT | CASSSDARRRIHQPQHF
TRBJ2-1 | NA | TRBV19 | NA | TGTGCCAGTAGTATAAGGAGGGACGGCGATGAGCAGTTCTTC | CASSIRRDGDEQFF
TRBJ2-7 | NA | TRBV12-3/TRBV12-4 | NA | TGTGCCAGCAAAACAGGGTACACCTACGAGCAGTACTTC | CASKTGYTYEQYF
TRBJ1-1 | NA | TRBV10-2 | NA | TGCGCCAGCAGTGAGGGCCATGAAGCTTTCTTT | CASSEGHEAFF
TRBJ2-7 | TRBD1 | TRBV28 | NA | TGTGCCAGCAGTTTGGGGACAGGGGGACAGCAGTACTTC | CASSLGTGGQQYF
TRBJ1-2 | TRBD1 | TRBV18 | NA | TGTGCCAGCTCACTTGGGGACAGCTCCTATGGCTACACCTTC | CASSLGDSSYGYTF
TRBJ2-1 | TRBD2 | TRBV5-1 | medium-sized | TGCGCCAGCAGCTTGGGTCCAGCGGGAGGGCGGGATGAGCAGTTCTTC | CASSLGPAGGRDEQFF
TRBJ2-6 | NA | TRBV6-5 | once | TGTGCCAGCAACGAGGTTGGGGCCAACGTCCTGACTTTC | CASNEVGANVLTF
TRBJ2-1 | TRBD1 | TRBV6-1 | NA | TGTGCCAGCAGTGAAGGGACAGGGGGCGCCTACAATGAGCAGTTCTTC | CASSEGTGGAYNEQFF
TRBJ2-1 | NA | TRBV29-1 | NA | TGCAGCGTTGAAATCCTAGCTTTAGGCGATGAGCAGTTCTTC | CSVEILALGDEQFF
TRBJ2-6 | NA | TRBV4-3 | NA | TGCGCCAGCAGCCCTGCGAGGGCTGGGGCCAACGTCCTGACTTTC | CASSPARAGANVLTF
TRBJ1-4 | NA | TRBV7-2 | NA | TGTGCCAGCAGCTTAGCTCGGGGAACTAATGAAAAACTGTTTTTT | CASSLARGTNEKLFF
TRBJ2-5 | TRBD1 | TRBV7-7 | once | TGTGCTAGCAGCTTACAGGGGGAGGAGACCCAGTACTTC | CASSLQGEETQYF
TRBJ1-2 | NA | TRBV19 | NA | TGTGCCAGTATCCCCCGAGGCGGCTATGGCTACACCTTC | CASIPRGGYGYTF
TRBJ2-3 | NA | TRBV10-2 | NA | TGCGCCAGCAGTGAGGCCGGAGGTATCATTAAAGATACGCAGTATTTT | CASSEAGGIIKDTQYF
TRBJ2-7 | NA | TRBV30 | few | TGTGCCTGGAGTCATGTTACAGACTACGAGCAGTACTTC | CAWSHVTDYEQYF
TRBJ2-7 | TRBD1 | TRBV5-1 | NA | TGCGCCAGCAGCTTGGTTCCAGGGGGACCCTACGAGCAGTACTTC | CASSLVPGGPYEQYF
TRBJ2-1 | TRBD2 | TRBV27 | NA | TGTGCCAGCAGCACTAGCGGATCCTACAATGAGCAGTTCTTC | CASSTSGSYNEQFF
TRBJ1-4 | NA | TRBV6-1 | NA | TGTGCCAGCAGTGACCCCAGGGTGCTGGAAAAACTGTTTTTT | CASSDPRVLEKLFF
TRBJ1-1 | NA | TRBV5-6 | NA | TGTGCCAGCAGTGGGGACCAGGGGAGAGGTGAAGCTTTCTTT | CASSGDQGRGEAFF
TRBJ2-1 | TRBD2 | TRBV7-9 | NA | TGTGCCAGCAGCTCCCGTGCGGGGGGACTCGATGAGCAGTTCTTC | CASSSRAGGLDEQFF
TRBJ2-3 | NA | TRBV18 | NA | TGTGCCAGCTCACCACTGTCCCAGGGGACCGATACGCAGTATTTT | CASSPLSQGTDTQYF
TRBJ2-5 | TRBD1 | TRBV29-1 | once | TGCAGCGTGACCGACAGGGTGGGGCAAGAGACCCAGTACTTC | CSVTDRVGQETQYF
TRBJ2-1 | TRBD2 | TRBV7-2 | NA | TGTGCCAGCGCCAGGGCACTAGCGGCCTACAATGAGCAGTTCTTC | CASARALAAYNEQFF
TRBJ2-1 | TRBD2 | TRBV2 | NA | TGTGCCAGCAGTGAAGTAGTAGCGGGAGGTCGTGAGCAGTTCTTC | CASSEVVAGGREQFF
TRBJ2-3 | TRBD2 | TRBV6-2/TRBV6-3 | NA | TGTGCCAGCAGCCCGGGACTAGCAGGAGATACGCAGTATTTT | CASSPGLAGDTQYF
TRBJ2-1 | NA | TRBV4-1 | few | TGCGCCAGCAGCCCAGGAGGGGATGAGCAGTTCTTC | CASSPGGDEQFF
TRBJ1-5 | NA | TRBV28 | NA | TGTGCCAGCAGTTCTCAGGGAAATTGGGAGCCCCAGCATTTT | CASSSQGNWEPQHF
TRBJ1-4 | TRBD1 | TRBV28 | NA | TGTGCCAGCAGCCAGACAGGGGGGTTAGAGGGAAAACTGTTTTTT | CASSQTGGLEGKLFF
TRBJ2-3 | NA | TRBV10-2 | NA | TGCGCCAGCAGTGAGTCGAGAGGAGGGGGCGCCGGGGTAGGCACAGATACGCAGTATTTT | CASSESRGGGAGVGTDTQYF